What follows describes a single T cell receptor (beta chain). Its cognate antigen is unknown. The data derive from a study of memory CD4+ T cells and cytomegalovirus serostatus. V was pared by 1 base and J by 1 base, with 5 bases of the junction left unmatched. From germline, CDR1 is SGHRS and CDR2 YFSETQ. This CDR3 is built from 15 residues. Single viable CD3+CD4+CD8-CD45RO+ cells were sorted as the memory CD4+ T cells. Produced via immunoSEQ multiplex PCR; TCRdb's table is partial and in-frame only. Of about 41,000 clones listed, 70% to 80% were seen once; the top ten hold about 0.79%. General study findings and limits: The CMV-associated TCR signature appears largely within the CD4+ memory repertoire.

V is TRBV5-1 and J is TRBJ2-7; 7 bases map to TRBD2. The clonotype originates from an adult in good health and CMV-seronegative. Sequencing was carried out using memory CD4+ T cells from blood. The CDR3 region is CASSLTGGDSYEQYF. The CDR3 region has the DNA TGCGCCAGCAGCTTGACGGGGGGTGATTCCTACGAGCAGTACTTC. The full variable domain, its missing parts supplied by reference TRBV5-1 and TRBJ2-7, is KAGVTQTPRYLIKTRGQQVTLSCSPISGHRSVSWYQQTPGQGLQFLFEYFSETQRNKGNFPGRFSGRQFSNSRSEMNVSTLELGDSALYLCASSLTGGDSYEQYFGPGTRLTVT.